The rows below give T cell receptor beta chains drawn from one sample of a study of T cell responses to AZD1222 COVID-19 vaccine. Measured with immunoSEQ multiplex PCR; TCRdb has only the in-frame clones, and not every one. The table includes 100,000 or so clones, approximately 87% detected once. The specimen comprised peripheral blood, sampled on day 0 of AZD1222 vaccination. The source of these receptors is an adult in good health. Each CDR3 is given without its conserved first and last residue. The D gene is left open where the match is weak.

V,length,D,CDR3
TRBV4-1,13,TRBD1,ASSNRDRDNEKLF
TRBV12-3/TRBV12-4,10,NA,ASSTQYNEQF
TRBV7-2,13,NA,ASSLEGTANQPQH
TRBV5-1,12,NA,ASSATGWHEKLF
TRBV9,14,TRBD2,ASSAHSGGRTGELF
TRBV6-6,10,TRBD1,ASSQGAGGYT
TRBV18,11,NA,ASNLNSNQPQH
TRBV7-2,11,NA,ASSLGRTGEAF
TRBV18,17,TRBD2,ASSPLGQRLAGGRNEQF
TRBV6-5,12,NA,ASRVSGGAEGYT
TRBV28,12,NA,ASRPPLGGGPQH
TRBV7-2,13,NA,ASSPPRSGANVLT
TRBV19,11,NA,ASSPSDVYGYT
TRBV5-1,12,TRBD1,ASSRDSSQETQY
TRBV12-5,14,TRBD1,ASGLARQGAGNEQF
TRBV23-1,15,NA,ASSQLRGGARGEKLF
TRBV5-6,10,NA,ASRTGTLHLY
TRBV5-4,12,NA,ASIPQGSRYGYT
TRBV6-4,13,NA,ASRLDRNMNTEAF
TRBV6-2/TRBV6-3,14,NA,ASRYRWGRSSTEAF
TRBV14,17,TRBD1,ASRLNAGQNPLSNQPQH
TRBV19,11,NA,ASSKKDRNEQF
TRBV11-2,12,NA,ASSLRAFNEKLF
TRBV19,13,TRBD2,ASRVRSGGTDTQY
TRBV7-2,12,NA,ASRPGPAGFGYT
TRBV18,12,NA,ASSPAGSSYEQY
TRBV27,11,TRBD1,ASRRQGNTEAF
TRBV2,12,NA,ASSERVSGHGYT
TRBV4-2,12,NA,ASSQDSRGTEAF
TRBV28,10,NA,AISGYRAEAF
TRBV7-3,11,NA,ASSSLAATEAF
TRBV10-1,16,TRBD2,ASSRGGSGGEAYNEQF
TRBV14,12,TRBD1,ASSRTGGRDEQY
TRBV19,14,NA,ASSIMDGSSYNEQF
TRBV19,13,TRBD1,ASSIGTGAHYEQY
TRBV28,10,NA,ASSLDGNTIY
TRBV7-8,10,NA,ASSPAGRGYT
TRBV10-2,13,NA,ASSWSSPGANVLT
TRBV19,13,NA,ASSVTRARGEKLF
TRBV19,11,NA,ASSPRGLWEQY
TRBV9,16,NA,ASSLAPTRGAFHNEQF
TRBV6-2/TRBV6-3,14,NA,ASSYSARRTNTEAF
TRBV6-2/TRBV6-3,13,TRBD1,ASSSAGTGYNEQF
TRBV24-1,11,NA,ATSAGSSDEQY
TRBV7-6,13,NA,ASSLAPGANYGYT
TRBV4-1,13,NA,ASSQRGSHTGELF
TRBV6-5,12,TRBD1,ASSFGTGNNEQF
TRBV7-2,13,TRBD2,ASSWGGVAQETQY
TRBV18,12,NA,ASSVGTGPYEQY
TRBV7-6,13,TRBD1,ASSLLGQGDAEAF
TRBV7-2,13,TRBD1,ASSSTGARNQPQH